This TCR beta chain was sequenced for a study of T cells in localized non-small cell lung cancer. Germline V lookup: CDR1 LGHNA, CDR2 YSLEER. This CDR3 has 14 residues. V was clipped by 3 bases and J by 3 bases; unmatched bases: 4. This table comes from immunoSEQ multiplex PCR, and its TCRdb copy is limited to in-frame clones, with some not included. The sample has 20,000 or so clones, roughly 84% seen once. V and J are TRBV4-3 and TRBJ1-2; 7 positions agree with TRBD1. The origin of this receptor is a man between 35 and 75 years old with stage I lung adenocarcinoma. This specimen consisted of peripheral blood, obtained before any cancer treatment. CDR3 in amino acids: CASSQMGQYYGYTF. CDR3 sequence (DNA): TGCGCCAGCAGCCAGATGGGACAGTACTATGGCTACACCTTC.